This T cell receptor (beta chain) comes out of a study of T cell clonotyping in hematopoietic cell transplantation. Germline V CDR1 and CDR2: SGHTA, FQGNSA. V shed 7 bases, J shed 4 bases, and the junction held 6 bases outside the gene matches. This CDR3 comprises 15 residues. Only in-frame clones appear in the TCRdb table, and some are missing; sequencing was by immunoSEQ multiplex PCR. The table records more than 9,500 clones, approximately 90% of them present only once. Note on this clone: Its antigen is not known.

Study results and caveats: Cells were unsorted, so CD4 and CD8 contributions were not separated. Graft donor and pretransplant recipient Inverse Simpson Index values predicted broader posttransplant TCR diversity. At the given depth, recipient repertoires were over 95% de novo clonotypes.

Sequences were obtained from peripheral blood mononuclear cells. The J gene is TRBJ2-1, the V gene TRBV7-2; 11 bases match TRBD2. The sequence was obtained from a woman between 45 and 65 years old in good health. Some clones in this sample may be carry-over from other donors' samples. As DNA, the CDR3 is TGTGCCAGCATTTTCGGGACTAGCGGATACAATGAGCAGTTCTTC. Its protein is CASIFGTSGYNEQFF.